Listed below are T cell receptor beta chains from one sample, sequenced in a study of blood T cell repertoires in COVID-19. This table comes from immunoSEQ multiplex PCR, and its TCRdb copy is limited to in-frame clones, with some not included. The data contain 95,000 to 150,000 clones, roughly 88% of them singletons. What was sequenced was peripheral blood. The receptors derive from a man aged 35-49 years with acute or convalescent COVID-19. The CDR3 runs from the conserved cysteine through the conserved F or W. The order of the fields is D gene, clone size, J gene, CDR3 length, V gene, CDR3 protein, CDR3 DNA. The D gene is left open where the match is weak. Size is omitted from some rows. Given values are once, few, many or a class for expanded clones.

.,.,TRBJ1-2,15,TRBV6-5,CASSLYRDPNYGYTF,TGTGCCAGCAGTCTCTACAGGGACCCTAACTATGGCTACACCTTC
TRBD1,.,TRBJ1-1,14,TRBV5-6,CASSPGQVVGEAFF,TGTGCCAGCAGCCCCGGACAGGTTGTCGGTGAAGCTTTCTTT
.,.,TRBJ1-2,13,TRBV30,CAWSVGSPGGYTF,TGTGCCTGGAGTGTAGGAAGTCCAGGTGGCTACACCTTC
.,.,TRBJ1-3,14,TRBV19,CASSIRGTGNTIYF,TGTGCCAGTAGTATACGAGGGACTGGAAACACCATATATTTT
TRBD1,.,TRBJ1-4,15,TRBV19,CASSSGQGGLEKLFF,TGTGCCAGTAGTTCCGGACAGGGGGGGTTAGAAAAACTGTTTTTT
TRBD2,.,TRBJ2-1,15,TRBV25-1,CASSESGGLSYEQFF,TGTGCCAGCAGTGAATCGGGAGGACTTTCCTATGAGCAGTTCTTC
.,.,TRBJ1-2,18,TRBV19,CASSTPRNFRDPVYGYTF,TGTGCCAGTAGTACCCCGAGGAACTTTCGCGACCCCGTCTATGGCTACACCTTC
.,few,TRBJ1-4,17,TRBV19,CASALNRGGATNEKLFF,TGTGCCAGTGCCCTTAATAGGGGGGGAGCAACTAATGAAAAACTGTTTTTT
TRBD1,many,TRBJ1-4,14,TRBV19,CASNPDRDGEKLFF,TGTGCCAGTAACCCCGACAGGGATGGTGAAAAACTGTTTTTT
TRBD1,few,TRBJ1-2,14,TRBV3-1/TRBV3-2,CASSQGDRGLGYTF,TGTGCCAGCAGCCAGGGGGACAGGGGGCTCGGCTACACCTTC
TRBD2,.,TRBJ2-7,12,TRBV7-9,CASSYSGDEQYF,TGTGCCAGCAGCTACAGCGGGGACGAGCAGTACTTC
TRBD1,once,TRBJ1-6,20,TRBV2,CASSVSGVQGASSYNSPLHF,TGTGCCAGCAGCGTTTCGGGGGTACAGGGGGCTAGCTCCTATAATTCACCCCTCCACTTT
.,.,TRBJ1-1,14,TRBV11-2,CASSLGTANTEAFF,TGTGCCAGCAGCTTAGGGACAGCGAACACTGAAGCTTTCTTT
.,.,TRBJ1-6,16,TRBV7-9,CASSYSTGTTGSPLHF,TGTGCCAGCAGCTATTCGACAGGTACGACGGGATCACCCCTCCACTTT
TRBD1,.,TRBJ1-5,19,TRBV19,CASSISPRQGYTSNQPQHF,TGTGCCAGTAGTATCTCCCCGCGACAGGGCTACACAAGCAATCAGCCCCAGCATTTT
TRBD2,few,TRBJ2-7,14,TRBV30,CAWRPPSRGVEQYF,TGTGCCTGGAGGCCCCCAAGTCGGGGGGTCGAGCAGTACTTC
.,.,TRBJ1-2,16,TRBV27,CASSAEYSGRGPGYTF,TGTGCCAGCAGTGCGGAGTACTCAGGGAGGGGCCCTGGCTACACCTTC